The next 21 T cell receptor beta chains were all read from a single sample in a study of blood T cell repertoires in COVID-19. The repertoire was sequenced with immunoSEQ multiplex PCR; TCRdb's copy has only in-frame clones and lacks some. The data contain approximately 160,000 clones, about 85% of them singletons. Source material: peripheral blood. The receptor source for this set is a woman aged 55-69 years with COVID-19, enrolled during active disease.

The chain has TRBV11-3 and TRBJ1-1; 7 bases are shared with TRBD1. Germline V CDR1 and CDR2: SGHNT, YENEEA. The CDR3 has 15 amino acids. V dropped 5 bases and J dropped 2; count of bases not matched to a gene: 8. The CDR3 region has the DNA TGTGCCAGCAGCGCCGGGACAGCTCTAAACACTGAAGCTTTCTTT. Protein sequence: CASSAGTALNTEAFF.

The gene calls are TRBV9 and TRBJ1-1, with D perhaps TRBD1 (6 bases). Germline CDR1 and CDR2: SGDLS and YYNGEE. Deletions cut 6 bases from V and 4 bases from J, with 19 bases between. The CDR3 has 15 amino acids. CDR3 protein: CASTALTGRATEAFF. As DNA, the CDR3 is TGTGCCAGCACCGCCTTAACAGGGAGGGCCACTGAAGCTTTCTTT. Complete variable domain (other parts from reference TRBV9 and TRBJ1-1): DSGVTQTPKHLITATGQRVTLRCSPRSGDLSVYWYQQSLDQGLQFLIQYYNGEERAKGNILERFSAQQFPDLHSELNLSSLELGDSALYFCASTALTGRATEAFFGQGTRLTVV.

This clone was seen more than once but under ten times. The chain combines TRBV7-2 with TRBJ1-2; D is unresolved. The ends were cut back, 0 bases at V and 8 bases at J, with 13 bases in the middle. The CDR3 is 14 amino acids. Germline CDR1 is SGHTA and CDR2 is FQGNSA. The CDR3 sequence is CASSLAGQVGGYTF. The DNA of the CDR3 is TGTGCCAGCAGCTTAGCTGGTCAGGTAGGCGGCTACACCTTC.

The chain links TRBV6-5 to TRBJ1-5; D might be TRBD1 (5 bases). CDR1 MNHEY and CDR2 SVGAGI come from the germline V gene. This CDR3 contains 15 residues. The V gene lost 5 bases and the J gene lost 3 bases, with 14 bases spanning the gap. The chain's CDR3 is CASSITQGDNQPQHF. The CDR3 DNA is TGTGCCAGCAGTATTACCCAGGGTGACAATCAGCCCCAGCATTTT.

CDR3: CASTSTSDSSGYTF. For the CDR3, the DNA is TGTGCCAGCACCTCGACCAGCGATTCCTCGGGCTACACCTTC. The chain links TRBV25-1 to TRBJ1-2; D is unclear. Deletions cut 7 bases from V and 8 bases from J, with 20 bases between. The CDR3 spans 14 residues. CDR1 is MGHDK, CDR2 SYGVNS, per germline.

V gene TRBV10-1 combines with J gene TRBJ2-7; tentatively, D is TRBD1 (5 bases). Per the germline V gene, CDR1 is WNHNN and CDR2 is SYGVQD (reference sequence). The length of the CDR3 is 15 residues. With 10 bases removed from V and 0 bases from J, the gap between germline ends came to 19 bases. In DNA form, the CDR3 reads TGCGCCAACCAGAGCAAGGACATTACCTCCTACGAGCAGTACGTC. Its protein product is CANQSKDITSYEQYV.

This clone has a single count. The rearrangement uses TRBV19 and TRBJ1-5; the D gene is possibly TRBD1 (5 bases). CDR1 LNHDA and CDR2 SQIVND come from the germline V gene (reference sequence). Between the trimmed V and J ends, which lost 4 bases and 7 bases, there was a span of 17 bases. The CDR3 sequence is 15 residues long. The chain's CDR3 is CASSTPQGLRQPQHF. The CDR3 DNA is TGTGCCAGTAGTACGCCTCAGGGATTGAGGCAGCCCCAGCATTTT.

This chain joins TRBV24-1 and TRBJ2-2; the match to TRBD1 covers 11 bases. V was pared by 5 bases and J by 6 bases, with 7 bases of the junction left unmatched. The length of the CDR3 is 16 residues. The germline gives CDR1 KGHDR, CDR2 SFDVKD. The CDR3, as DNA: TGTGCCACCAGTGCCCTGGGACAGGGGGAGGCCGGGGAGCTGTTTTTT. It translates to CATSALGQGEAGELFF.

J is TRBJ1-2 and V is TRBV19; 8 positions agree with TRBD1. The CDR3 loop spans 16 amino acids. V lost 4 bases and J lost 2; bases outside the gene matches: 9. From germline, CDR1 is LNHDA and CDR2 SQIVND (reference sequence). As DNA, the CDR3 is TGTGCCAGTAGTAAGAATTCCGGGACAGGAAACTATGGCTACACCTTC. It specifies CASSKNSGTGNYGYTF.

The CDR3 DNA reads TGTGCCAGCAGCTTCAGGGGGACCTCTGGGGCCAACGTCCTGACTTTC. This sequence encodes CASSFRGTSGANVLTF. V and J are TRBV7-2 and TRBJ2-6, with 7 bases that match TRBD1. Germline CDR1 and CDR2: SGHTA and FQGNSA. The junction had 2 bases not matched to a gene; V was cut back by 3 bases and J by 0 bases. This CDR3 has 16 amino acids.

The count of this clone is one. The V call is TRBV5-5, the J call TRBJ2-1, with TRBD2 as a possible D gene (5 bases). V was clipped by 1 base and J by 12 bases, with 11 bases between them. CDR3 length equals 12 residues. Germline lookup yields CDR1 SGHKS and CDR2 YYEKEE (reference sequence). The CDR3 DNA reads TGTGCCAGCAGCTTGTCACTAGTCGGGCAGTTCTTC. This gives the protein CASSLSLVGQFF.

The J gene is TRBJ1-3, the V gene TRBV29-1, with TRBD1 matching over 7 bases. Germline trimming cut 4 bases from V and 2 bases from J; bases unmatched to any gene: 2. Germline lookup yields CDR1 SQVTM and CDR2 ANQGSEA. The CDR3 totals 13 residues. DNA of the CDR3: TGCAGCGTTGGCGGACAGGCTGGAAACACCATATATTTT. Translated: CSVGGQAGNTIYF.

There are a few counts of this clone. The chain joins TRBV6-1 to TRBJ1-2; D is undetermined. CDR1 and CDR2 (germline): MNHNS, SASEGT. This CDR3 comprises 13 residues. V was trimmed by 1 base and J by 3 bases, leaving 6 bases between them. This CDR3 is CASSEGSYYGYTF. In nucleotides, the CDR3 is TGTGCCAGCAGTGAAGGGAGCTACTATGGCTACACCTTC.

DNA for the CDR3: TGTGCCAGCAGCTTAGATGGGCGGGCCCAAGAGACCCAGTACTTC. It encodes CASSLDGRAQETQYF. The rearrangement links TRBV11-3 to TRBJ2-5, with D possibly matching TRBD2 (5 bases). This CDR3 is 15 amino acids long. Germline-derived CDR1 and CDR2 are SGHNT and YENEEA. Trimming left V 0 bases short and J 1 base short, with 9 bases between.

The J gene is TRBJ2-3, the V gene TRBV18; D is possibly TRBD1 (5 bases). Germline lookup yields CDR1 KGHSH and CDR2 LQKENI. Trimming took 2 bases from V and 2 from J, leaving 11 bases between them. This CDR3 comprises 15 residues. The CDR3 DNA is TGTGCCAGCTCACCAACAGGACCTTTCACAGATACGCAGTATTTT. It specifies CASSPTGPFTDTQYF. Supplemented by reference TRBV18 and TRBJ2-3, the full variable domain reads NAGVMQNPRHLVRRRGQEARLRCSPMKGHSHVYWYRQLPEEGLKFMVYLQKENIIDESGMPKERFSAEFPKEGPSILRIQQVVRGDSAAYFCASSPTGPFTDTQYFGPGTRLTVL.

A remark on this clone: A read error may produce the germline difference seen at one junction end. The CDR3 loop reads CARSASGGETQYF. The CDR3 coding sequence is TGTGCCCGCAGCGCATCGGGGGGGGAGACCCAGTACTTC. The rearrangement uses TRBV9 and TRBJ2-5; 8 bases are a match to TRBD2. The CDR3 totals 13 residues. In germline, CDR1 is SGDLS, CDR2 YYNGEE. The variable domain in full, completed from reference TRBV9 and TRBJ2-5, reads DSGVTQTPKHLITATGQRVTLRCSPRSGDLSVYWYQQSLDQGLQFLIQYYNGEERAKGNILERFSAQQFPDLHSELNLSSLELGDSALYFCARSASGGETQYFGPGTRLLVL.

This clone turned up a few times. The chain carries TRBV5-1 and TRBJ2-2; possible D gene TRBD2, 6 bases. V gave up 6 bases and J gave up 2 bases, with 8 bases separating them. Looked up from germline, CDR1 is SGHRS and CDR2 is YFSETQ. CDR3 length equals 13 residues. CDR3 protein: CASKGLNTGELFF. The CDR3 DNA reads TGCGCCAGCAAGGGACTCAACACCGGGGAGCTGTTTTTT.

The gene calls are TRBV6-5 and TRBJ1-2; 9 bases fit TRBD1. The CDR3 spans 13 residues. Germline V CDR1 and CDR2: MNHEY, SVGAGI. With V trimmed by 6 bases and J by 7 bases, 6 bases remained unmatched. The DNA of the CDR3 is TGTGCCAGCAGCCTACAGGGGGCGGGTGGCTACACCTTC. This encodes CASSLQGAGGYTF.

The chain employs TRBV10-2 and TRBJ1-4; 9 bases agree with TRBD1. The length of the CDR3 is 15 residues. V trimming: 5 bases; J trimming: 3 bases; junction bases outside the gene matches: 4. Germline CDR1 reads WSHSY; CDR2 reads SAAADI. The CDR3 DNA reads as TGCGCCAGCAGTAAGGACAGGGGATCTAATGAAAAACTGTTTTTT. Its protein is CASSKDRGSNEKLFF.

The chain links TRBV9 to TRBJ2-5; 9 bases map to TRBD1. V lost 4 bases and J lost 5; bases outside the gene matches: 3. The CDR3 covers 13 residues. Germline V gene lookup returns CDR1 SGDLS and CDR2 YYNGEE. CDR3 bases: TGTGCCAGCAGCATCGGACAGGGGGAGACCCAGTACTTC. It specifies CASSIGQGETQYF.

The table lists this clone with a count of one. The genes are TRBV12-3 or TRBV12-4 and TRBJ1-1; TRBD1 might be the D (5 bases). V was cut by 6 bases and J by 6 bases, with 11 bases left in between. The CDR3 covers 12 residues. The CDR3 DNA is TGTGCCAGCAGCCTCAGGGTTCCTGAAGCTTTCTTT. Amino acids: CASSLRVPEAFF.